The clone carrying this TCR beta chain occurred a few times. The antigen remains undetermined. This entry is derived from a study of Ad26.COV2.S vaccination and SARS-CoV-2 variants. Profiled with immunoSEQ multiplex PCR; TCRdb holds only in-frame clones, not every one. The sample consists of about 350,000 clones, about 91% of them appearing once. Whole-study results and caveats: Substantial post-vaccination breadth of spike-specific CD8+ and CD4+ T cell responses was reported. Researchers cautioned that TCR breadth and depth analyses may have underestimated total T cell responses.

The receptor was derived from a human donor who had recovered from COVID-19. This specimen was peripheral blood, taken after recovery from COVID-19.

CDR3 loop: CASSLDSGKGSPLHF. In DNA, the CDR3 is TGCGCCAGCAGCTTAGATTCAGGGAAAGGGTCACCCCTCCACTTT. The chain recombines TRBV5-1 with TRBJ1-6; D is possibly TRBD1 (5 bases). Germline CDR1 and CDR2: SGHRS and YFSETQ. V was pared by 2 bases and J by 10 bases, with 16 bases between. The CDR3 has 15 residues.